Following are 14 T cell receptor beta chains from one sample sequenced in a study of T cell responses to AZD1222 COVID-19 vaccine. Measured with immunoSEQ multiplex PCR; TCRdb has only the in-frame clones, and not every one. The sample records about 84,000 clones, about 90% being singletons. Sample: peripheral blood, taken on day 0 of AZD1222 vaccination. Receptors originate from an adult in good health.

The chain uses TRBV6-1 and TRBJ2-7; 7 bases are shared with TRBD1. The CDR3 extends over 14 amino acids. V lost 3 bases, J lost 5 bases, and 7 bases stayed unmatched. CDR1 is MNHNS, CDR2 SASEGT, per germline. In nucleotides, the CDR3 is TGTGCCAGCAGTGAGGACAGGCGTCGTAACGAGCAGTACTTC. Protein sequence: CASSEDRRRNEQYF.

In this sample, this clone turned up once. The chain is built from TRBV29-1 and TRBJ1-4, with D possibly TRBD1 on 6 matching bases. V was trimmed by 7 bases and J by 8 bases, leaving 17 bases between them. The CDR3 length is 13 residues. Looked up from germline, CDR1 is SQVTM and CDR2 is ANQGSEA. The CDR3 here is CSARGAAGEKLFF. The CDR3 nucleotides read TGCAGCGCTCGGGGGGCCGCGGGGGAAAAACTGTTTTTT.

This clone showed up just a few times. The chain links TRBV6-5 to TRBJ1-4, with no clear D. Per germline, CDR1 MNHEY and CDR2 SVGAGI. The V end was cut by 6 bases, the J end by 0 bases, with 8 bases between. The CDR3 runs to 14 residues. The CDR3 DNA reads TGTGCCAGCAGCGCGGGTACAACTAATGAAAAACTGTTTTTT. Translation gives CASSAGTTNEKLFF.

The chain is built from TRBV19 and TRBJ2-7; the match to TRBD2 covers 11 bases. This CDR3 is 16 amino acids long. V dropped 3 bases and J dropped 1; count of bases not matched to a gene: 5. The V gene's germline CDR1 is LNHDA and CDR2 SQIVND (reference sequence). The CDR3 reads CASSMGLAGGSYEQYF. The CDR3 DNA is TGTGCCAGTAGTATGGGCTTAGCGGGAGGGTCCTACGAGCAGTACTTC.

The sample holds one count of this clone. The chain employs TRBV11-2 and TRBJ1-1; no firm D call. CDR1 SGHAT and CDR2 FQNNGV come from the germline V gene. Trimming removed 4 bases from V and 2 bases from J, with 11 bases in between. The CDR3 spans 14 residues. Written as DNA, the CDR3 is TGTGCCAGCAGCTCCCGGACGGTCAACACTGAAGCTTTCTTT. As protein: CASSSRTVNTEAFF.

The chain is built from TRBV30 and TRBJ1-2; 9 bases align to TRBD1. J gave up 8 bases and V 2 bases, and 6 bases lay outside the gene matches. Germline V gene data show CDR1 as GTSNPN and CDR2 as SVGIG (reference sequence). The CDR3 covers 13 residues. The CDR3 here is CAWSTTGGGGYTF. DNA of the CDR3: TGTGCCTGGAGTACAACAGGGGGCGGGGGCTACACCTTC.

The chain combines TRBV18 with TRBJ1-1, with D possibly being TRBD1 (6 bases). Trimming shortened V by 6 bases and J by 7 bases, and 21 bases separated the two germline ends. Germline V lookup: CDR1 KGHSH, CDR2 LQKENI. The CDR3 has 15 residues. The CDR3 loop reads CASSPLGGGNSEAFF. CDR3 in DNA: TGTGCCAGCTCCCCCTTAGGAGGGGGGAATAGTGAAGCTTTCTTT.

This chain connects TRBV6-2 or TRBV6-3 to TRBJ1-1; 8 bases align to TRBD1. Germline CDR1 and CDR2: MNHEY and SVGEGT. V lost 6 bases, J lost 2 bases, and 14 bases stayed unmatched. CDR3 size: 17 residues. CDR3 in amino acids: CASSPDRGEIFNTEAFF. The CDR3 DNA reads as TGTGCCAGCAGCCCTGACAGGGGCGAAATTTTCAACACTGAAGCTTTCTTT.

This chain connects TRBV4-3 to TRBJ2-1, with TRBD2 matching 8 bases. The CDR3 has 16 residues. The V gene's germline CDR1 is LGHNA and CDR2 YSLEER. The ends lost 2 bases at V and 4 bases at J; junction bases unmatched: 7. CDR3 DNA sequence: TGCGCCAGCAGCCAATCCCGCGCGGGAGGATACAATGAGCAGTTCTTC. As protein: CASSQSRAGGYNEQFF.

The chain combines TRBV9 with TRBJ2-1, with D possibly being TRBD1 (7 bases). The germline CDR1 and CDR2 sequences are SGDLS and YYNGEE. Trimming pared 1 base from V and 1 base from J, leaving 12 bases between. This CDR3 has 16 amino acids. In DNA, the CDR3 is TGTGCCAGCAGCGTACAGACAGGGAGGTCCTACAATGAGCAGTTCTTC. It is translated as CASSVQTGRSYNEQFF.

The chain is built from TRBV7-9 and TRBJ1-1; 12 nucleotides match TRBD1. This CDR3 has 16 residues. In germline, CDR1 is SEHNR, CDR2 FQNEAQ (reference sequence). The V gene end was trimmed by 5 bases and the J gene end by 7 bases; junction bases not matched to a gene: 11. The CDR3 DNA follows: TGTGCCAGCAGCAGGGGACAGGGGGCTTACGAGGATGAAGCTTTCTTT. As protein: CASSRGQGAYEDEAFF.

The count of this clone is one. The chain carries TRBV6-9 and TRBJ1-1; 7 bases are a match to TRBD1. The CDR3 totals 15 residues. The germline CDR1 and CDR2 sequences are MNHGY and SVAAGI. V was pared by 6 bases and J by 0 bases, with 7 bases of the junction left unmatched. CDR3 in amino acids: CASRGQGVLNTEAFF. The CDR3 DNA reads TGTGCCAGCAGAGGGCAGGGGGTGCTGAACACTGAAGCTTTCTTT.

The chain is built from TRBV29-1 and TRBJ1-3; weak D call: TRBD1 (5 bases). This CDR3 contains 16 residues. The V end lost 0 bases, the J end lost 0 bases, and 12 bases lay between the germline ends. Germline assignment: CDR1 SQVTM and CDR2 ANQGSEA. The CDR3 is CSVEDLTGNSGNTIYF. In nucleotides, the CDR3 is TGCAGCGTTGAAGATCTTACAGGCAACTCTGGAAACACCATATATTTT.

The V call is TRBV3-1 (or the pseudogene TRBV3-2), the J call TRBJ1-5, with no clear D. The V gene's germline CDR1 is LGHDT and CDR2 YNNKEL (reference sequence). Trimming took off 1 base at V and 0 bases at J, with 1 base between the two ends. This CDR3 contains 13 residues. The CDR3 nucleotides are TGTGCCAGCAGCCAAGCTAGCAATCAGCCCCAGCATTTT. It encodes CASSQASNQPQHF.